This T cell receptor beta chain was recovered during a study of T cells in Graves' hyperthyroidism and ophthalmopathy. Authors of the study amplified TCR beta CDR3 regions from RNA transcripts. Carried out on the TCR CDR3, a first-round RT-PCR used the HTBI primer set. TCRdb independently ran MiXCR on the multiplex PCR reads; one entry per CDR3 protein. The sample contains roughly 260,000 distinct CDR3 sequences, more than 12% of which appear only once. Many counts were recorded for this clonotype. The CDR3 is 19 amino acids. Germline CDR1 MDHEN, CDR2 SYDVKM. The V gene lost 7 bases and the J gene lost 6 bases, with 31 bases spanning the gap.

This clonotype originated in a woman in her thirties or forties with Graves' hyperthyroidism that later progressed to Graves' ophthalmopathy. The chain uses TRBV28 and TRBJ2-1, with a weak D call TRBD2 (5 bases). The source material was blood. The CDR3 sequence is CASMLAGRRYRVPGNEQFF. The CDR3 DNA reads TGTGCCAGCATGCTAGCCGGGCGACGTTACCGGGTCCCGGGCAATGAGCAGTTCTTC.